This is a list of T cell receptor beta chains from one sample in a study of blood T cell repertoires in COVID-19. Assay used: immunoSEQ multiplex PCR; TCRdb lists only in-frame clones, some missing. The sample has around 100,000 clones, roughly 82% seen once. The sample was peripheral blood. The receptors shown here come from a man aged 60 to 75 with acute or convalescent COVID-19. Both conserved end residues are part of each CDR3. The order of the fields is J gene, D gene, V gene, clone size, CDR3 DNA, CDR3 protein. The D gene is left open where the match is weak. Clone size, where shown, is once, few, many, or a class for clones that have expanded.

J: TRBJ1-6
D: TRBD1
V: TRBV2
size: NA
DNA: TGTGCCAGCAGTACCGGGACAGAGACTTCACCCCTCCACTTT
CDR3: CASSTGTETSPLHF

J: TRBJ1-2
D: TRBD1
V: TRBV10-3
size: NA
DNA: TGTGCCATCAGTGGTGTAGGGGGCGCATCTGGCTACACCTTC
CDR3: CAISGVGGASGYTF

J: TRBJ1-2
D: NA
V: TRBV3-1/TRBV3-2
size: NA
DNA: TGTGCCAGCAGCCAAGGCCGGGGTACCTATGGCTACACCTTC
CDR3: CASSQGRGTYGYTF

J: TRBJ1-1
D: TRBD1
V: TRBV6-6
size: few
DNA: TGTGCCAGCAGTTACCCCCCAGGGGGCGTCGACACTGAAGCTTTCTTT
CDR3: CASSYPPGGVDTEAFF

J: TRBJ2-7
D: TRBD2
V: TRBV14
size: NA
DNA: TGTGCCAGCAGCCAAGATGCCGGGAGGATGAACGAGCAGTACTTC
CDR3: CASSQDAGRMNEQYF

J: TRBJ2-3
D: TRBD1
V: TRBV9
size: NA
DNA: TGTGCCAGCAGCGCCGGGACAGGGGGCCCCCAGGGGTCAGATACGCAGTATTTT
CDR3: CASSAGTGGPQGSDTQYF

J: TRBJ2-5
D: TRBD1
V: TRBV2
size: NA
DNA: TGTGCCAGCAGTGCGCAGGGACAGGGCCGGGGAGAGACCCAGTACTTC
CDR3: CASSAQGQGRGETQYF

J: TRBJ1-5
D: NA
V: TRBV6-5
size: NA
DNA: TGTGCCAGCAGGTGGGGGCAGGGACAGCCCCAGCATTTT
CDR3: CASRWGQGQPQHF

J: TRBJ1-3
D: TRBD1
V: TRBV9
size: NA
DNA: TGTGCCAGCAGCACCCCCGGGACAGCGGGTAGGGGCACCATATATTTT
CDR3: CASSTPGTAGRGTIYF

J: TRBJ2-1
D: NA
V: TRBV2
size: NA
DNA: TGTGCCAGCAGTGAATGGGACTTCACTTACAATGAGCAGTTCTTC
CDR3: CASSEWDFTYNEQFF

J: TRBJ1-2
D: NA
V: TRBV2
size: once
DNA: TGTGCCAGCAGTGTTGTGAACCGCCGGTCCCCTACTCGTGGCTACACCTTC
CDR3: CASSVVNRRSPTRGYTF

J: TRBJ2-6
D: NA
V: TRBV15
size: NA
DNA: TGTGCCACCAGCAGGATACAGGGTGCAGGGGCCAACGTCCTGACTTTC
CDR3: CATSRIQGAGANVLTF

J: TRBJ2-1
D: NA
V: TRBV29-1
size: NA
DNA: TGCAGCGTTGAAATGCCAGGCCGAAATGAGCAGTTCTTC
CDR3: CSVEMPGRNEQFF

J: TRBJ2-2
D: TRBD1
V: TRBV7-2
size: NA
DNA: TGTGCCAGCAGCTTCCGACAGGGGGGTATGGCCGGGGAGCTGTTTTTT
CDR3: CASSFRQGGMAGELFF

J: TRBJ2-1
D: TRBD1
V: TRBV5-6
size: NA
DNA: TGTGCCAGCAGACTTACAGGGGCTACCTACAATGAGCAGTTCTTC
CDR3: CASRLTGATYNEQFF

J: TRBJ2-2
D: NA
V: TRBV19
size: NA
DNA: TGTGCCAGTAGTATTGAGGGGGAGTGGACCGGGGAGCTGTTTTTT
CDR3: CASSIEGEWTGELFF

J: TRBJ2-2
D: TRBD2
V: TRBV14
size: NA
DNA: TGTGCCAGCAGCGCGACGGGGGGGAGGATGACCGGGGAGCTGTTTTTT
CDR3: CASSATGGRMTGELFF

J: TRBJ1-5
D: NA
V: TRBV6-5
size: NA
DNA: TGTGCCTCTCAAACATTAGTCAGACACAATCAGCCCCAGCATTTT
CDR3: CASQTLVRHNQPQHF

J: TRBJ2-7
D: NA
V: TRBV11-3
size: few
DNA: TGTGCCAGCAGCTTTGACAAGGTTAGGCAGTACTTC
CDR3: CASSFDKVRQYF

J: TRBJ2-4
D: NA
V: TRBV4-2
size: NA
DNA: TGTGCCAGCAGCCCCCCGGGTCAGTTGGCCAAAAACATTCAGTACTTC
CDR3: CASSPPGQLAKNIQYF

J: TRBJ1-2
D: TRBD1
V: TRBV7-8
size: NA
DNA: TGTGCCAGCAGCTTAGCCTTCCCAGACAGGGGGAGTTATGGCTACACCTTC
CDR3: CASSLAFPDRGSYGYTF

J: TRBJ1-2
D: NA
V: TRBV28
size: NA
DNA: TGTGCCAGCAGTCAATCCCCTGGCAGCTATGGCTACACCTTC
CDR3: CASSQSPGSYGYTF

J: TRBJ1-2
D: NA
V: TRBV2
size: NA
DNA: TGTGCCAGCAGCCCAGGACAGTACTATGGCTACACCTTC
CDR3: CASSPGQYYGYTF

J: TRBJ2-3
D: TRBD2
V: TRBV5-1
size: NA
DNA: TGCGCCAGCAGCTACTCGCGGGGGACAGATACGCAGTATTTT
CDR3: CASSYSRGTDTQYF

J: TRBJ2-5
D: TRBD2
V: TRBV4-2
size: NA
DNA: TGTGCCAGCAGACCGACTAGCGGGGCGGGGGAGACCCAGTACTTC
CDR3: CASRPTSGAGETQYF

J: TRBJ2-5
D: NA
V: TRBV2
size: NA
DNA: TGTGCCAGCAGTATACAAGAGACCCAGTACTTC
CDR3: CASSIQETQYF

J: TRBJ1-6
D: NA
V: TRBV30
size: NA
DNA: TGTGCCTGGAGGGCGGGGAGATATAATTCACCCCTCCACTTT
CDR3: CAWRAGRYNSPLHF

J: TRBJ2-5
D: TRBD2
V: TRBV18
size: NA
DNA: TGTGCCAGCTCACCTGGACTAGCGGGAGGAGAGACCCAGTACTTC
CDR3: CASSPGLAGGETQYF

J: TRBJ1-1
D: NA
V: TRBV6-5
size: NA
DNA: TGTGCCAGCACCCAGGGGTACGGGACCACTGAAGCTTTCTTT
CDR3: CASTQGYGTTEAFF

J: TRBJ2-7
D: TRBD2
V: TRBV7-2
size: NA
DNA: TGTGCCAGCAGCTACTCCGCGGGAGCGGGAGGAAAGGAGCAGTACTTC
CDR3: CASSYSAGAGGKEQYF

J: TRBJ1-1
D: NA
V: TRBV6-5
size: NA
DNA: TGTGCCAGCATAAAAAACACTGAAGCTTTCTTT
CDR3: CASIKNTEAFF

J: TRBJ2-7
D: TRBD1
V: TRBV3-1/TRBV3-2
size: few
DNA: TGTGCCAGCAGCCAACAGGACAGGGCCTACGAGCAGTACTTC
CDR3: CASSQQDRAYEQYF

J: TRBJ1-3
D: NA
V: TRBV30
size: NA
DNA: TGTGCCTACCACAGATCACCTGGAAACACCATATATTTT
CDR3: CAYHRSPGNTIYF

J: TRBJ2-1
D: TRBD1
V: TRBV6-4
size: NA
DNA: TGTGCCGTCGGGACAGGGGTCGACAATGAGCAGTTCTTC
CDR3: CAVGTGVDNEQFF

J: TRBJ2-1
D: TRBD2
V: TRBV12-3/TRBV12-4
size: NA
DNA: TGTGCCAGCAGTGGTAGCGGGGCGGGGGAGCAGTTCTTC
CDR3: CASSGSGAGEQFF